The 12 T cell receptor beta chains below come from one sample, sequenced in a study of blood T cells in healthy people across ages (dated by TCRdb to about 2015). Library construction relied on 5' RACE. Sequenced on an Illumina HiSeq 2500. A second roughly 7 to 12 cycle PCR used a sample-barcoded 5' primer and a J-beta primer mix. TCRdb passed the public sequencing reads through fastp at Q25 and MiXCR, retaining productive beta sequences. For every CDR3 protein sequence, its rows merge into one entry that carries the most common genes and DNA. Across this sample there are some 1.5 million distinct CDR3 sequences, with 25% to 30% seen only once. The top ten clonotypes cover roughly 8% of the sample. Sequencing was carried out using blood. These receptors came from a woman younger than 45 in good health.

This clonotype has ten or more counts. The chain joins TRBV6-1 to TRBJ2-7, with D tentatively TRBD2 (6 bases). The CDR3 is 14 amino acids. The V gene lost 0 bases and the J gene lost 6 bases, with 12 bases spanning the gap. Looked up from germline, CDR1 is MNHNS and CDR2 is SASEGT. CDR3 protein: CASSEAAGQTEQYF. As DNA, the CDR3 is TGTGCCAGCAGTGAAGCGGCGGGGCAAACCGAGCAGTACTTC.

This chain joins TRBV20-1 and TRBJ2-3; either TRBD1 or TRBD2 may supply D (5 bases each). V lost 5 bases and J 1 base, leaving 16 bases between the germline ends. The germline V gene encodes CDR1 DFQATT and CDR2 SNEGSKA (reference sequence). The CDR3 covers 15 residues. The CDR3 loop is CSASSSGPGTDTQYF. For the CDR3, the DNA is TGCAGTGCTTCGAGCTCGGGACCCGGCACAGATACGCAGTATTTT.

This clonotype has more than one count but fewer than ten. The genes are TRBV27 and TRBJ2-1; D unclear. V was cut by 8 bases and J by 2 bases, with 13 bases left in between. The germline gives CDR1 MNHEY, CDR2 SMNVEV (reference sequence). CDR3 size: 14 residues. CDR3 sequence (DNA): TGTGCCAGCCATCCACTTCGAACCTACAATGAGCAGTTCTTC. Translated, it gives CASHPLRTYNEQFF.

The rearrangement uses TRBV7-2 and TRBJ1-1, with 7 bases identical to TRBD1. Germline-derived CDR1 and CDR2 are SGHTA and FQGNSA. This CDR3 is 16 amino acids long. J gave up 3 bases and V 2 bases, and 9 bases lay outside the gene matches. The CDR3 nucleotides are TGTGCCAGCAGCTTACTACCCCAGGGGGGATACACTGAAGCTTTCTTT. Encoded protein: CASSLLPQGGYTEAFF.

This clonotype was recorded at least ten times. V gene TRBV4-1 combines with J gene TRBJ2-7; D not resolved. The CDR3 length is 14 residues. The germline CDR1 and CDR2 sequences are MGHRA and YSYEKL. Trimming removed 1 base from V and 0 bases from J, with 7 bases in between. CDR3 protein: CASSQGGNSYEQYF. The DNA for the CDR3 is TGCGCCAGCAGCCAAGGAGGAAACTCCTACGAGCAGTACTTC.

This clonotype was recorded once. The chain has TRBV5-1 and TRBJ1-2, with D maybe TRBD1 (5 bases). CDR3 length: 13 residues. V shed 4 bases and J shed 6 bases, with 13 bases lying between them. Germline CDR1 reads SGHRS; CDR2 reads YFSETQ. CDR3 nucleotide sequence: TGCGCCAGCAGCCTCACTTTAGGGGATGGCTACACCTTC. Its protein is CASSLTLGDGYTF.

CDR3 nucleotide sequence: TGTGCCAGCAGCTTAGCGGCAGGTCAGCCTGGCTACACCTTC. It specifies CASSLAAGQPGYTF. The V call is TRBV7-9, the J call TRBJ1-2; D is uncertain. The V end lost 0 bases, the J end lost 7 bases, and 12 bases lay between the germline ends. The CDR3 totals 14 residues. In germline, CDR1 is SEHNR, CDR2 FQNEAQ (reference sequence).

This clonotype has a count of ten or more. V and J are TRBV20-1 and TRBJ2-7; the match to TRBD2 covers 7 bases. The CDR3 runs 14 residues. The V and J ends lost 6 bases and 5 bases, in that order; junction bases with no gene match: 13. CDR1 and CDR2 (germline): DFQATT, SNEGSKA (reference sequence). DNA of the CDR3: TGCAGTGCCACATACGGGGCGGGAGAGGACGAGCAGTACTTC. Protein: CSATYGAGEDEQYF.

This clonotype was observed a few times. This chain joins TRBV7-9 and TRBJ2-1; D is possibly TRBD2 (5 bases). CDR3 length: 14 residues. CDR1 is SEHNR and CDR2 is FQNEAQ in the germline V gene (reference sequence). V lost 0 bases and J 7 bases, leaving 10 bases between the germline ends. The CDR3 region is CASSLAGVLNEQFF. The CDR3 DNA reads as TGTGCCAGCAGCTTAGCGGGAGTTTTGAATGAGCAGTTCTTC. Complete variable domain (other parts from reference TRBV7-9 and TRBJ2-1): DTGVSQNPRHKITKRGQNVTFRCDPISEHNRLYWYRQTLGQGPEFLTYFQNEAQLEKSRLLSDRFSAERPKGSFSTLEIQRTEQGDSAMYLCASSLAGVLNEQFFGPGTRLTVL.

The chain joins TRBV25-1 to TRBJ2-5; 9 nucleotides line up with TRBD2. Germline values: CDR1 MGHDK, CDR2 SYGVNS. The CDR3 spans 14 residues. V trimming: 3 bases; J trimming: 5 bases; junction bases outside the gene matches: 4. CDR3 amino acids: CASSEGTSLETQYF. The CDR3 nucleotides are TGTGCCAGCAGTGAGGGGACTAGCTTGGAGACCCAGTACTTC.

In the case of this clonotype: Germline and junction disagree at one end, which may indicate a read error. The V and J genes are TRBV5-1 and TRBJ2-1; 7 bases line up with TRBD2. Germline V gene sequence: CDR1 SGHRS, CDR2 YFSETQ. CDR3 length equals 15 residues. The CDR3 region is CASSGGEGPYNERFF. Here the CDR3 DNA reads TGCGCCAGCAGCGGGGGGGAGGGCCCCTACAATGAGCGGTTCTTC.

The chain combines TRBV30 with TRBJ1-5; D is possibly TRBD1 (5 bases). The CDR3 runs to 13 residues. Germline V lookup: CDR1 GTSNPN, CDR2 SVGIG (reference sequence). V gave up 2 bases and J gave up 7 bases, with 12 bases separating them. CDR3 nucleotides: TGTGCCTGGAGTAGGCAGGGTCGGCAGCCCCAGCATTTT. Its protein product is CAWSRQGRQPQHF.